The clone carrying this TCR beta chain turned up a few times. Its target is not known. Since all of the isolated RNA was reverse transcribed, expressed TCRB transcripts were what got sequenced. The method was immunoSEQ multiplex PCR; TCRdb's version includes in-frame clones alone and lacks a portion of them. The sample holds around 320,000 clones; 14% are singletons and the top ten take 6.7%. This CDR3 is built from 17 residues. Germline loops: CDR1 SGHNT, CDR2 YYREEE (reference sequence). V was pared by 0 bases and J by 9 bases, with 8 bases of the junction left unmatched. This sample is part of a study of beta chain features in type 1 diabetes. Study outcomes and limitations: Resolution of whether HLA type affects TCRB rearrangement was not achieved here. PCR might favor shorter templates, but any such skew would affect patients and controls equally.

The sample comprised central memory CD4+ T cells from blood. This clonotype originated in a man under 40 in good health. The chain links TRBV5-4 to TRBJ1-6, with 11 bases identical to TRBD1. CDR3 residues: CASSLAGTGGRGSPLHF. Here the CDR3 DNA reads TGTGCCAGCAGCTTGGCTGGGACAGGGGGTCGAGGTTCACCCCTCCACTTT.